This T cell receptor beta chain originates from a study of blood T cell repertoires in COVID-19. Overall study context: The cDNA or gDNA used as material had been derived from T cells, B-cell-depleted T cells, or PBMCs.

As processed by the authors: How many nucleated cells were present was estimated from reference gene primer amplification. Using immunoSEQ multiplex PCR, the repertoire was profiled, and TCRdb retains in-frame clones only, with some absent. V and J calls and clone size come straight from that table; D and trimming were deduced from the DNA. The table records about 130,000 clones, 75% to 85% of them present only once. Germline lookup yields CDR1 SEHNR and CDR2 FQNEAQ (reference sequence). The CDR3 is 17 amino acids. V lost 3 bases, J lost 1 base, and 18 bases lay in between. The specimen sequenced was peripheral blood. The chain uses TRBV7-9 and TRBJ1-1, with D possibly TRBD1 on 5 matching bases. The origin of this receptor is a man aged 40-49 years with active or convalescent COVID-19. Here the CDR3 DNA reads TGTGCCAGCAGCTTTGGGGGGATCAGGGAGCGGAACACTGAAGCTTTCTTT. The encoded protein is CASSFGGIRERNTEAFF.